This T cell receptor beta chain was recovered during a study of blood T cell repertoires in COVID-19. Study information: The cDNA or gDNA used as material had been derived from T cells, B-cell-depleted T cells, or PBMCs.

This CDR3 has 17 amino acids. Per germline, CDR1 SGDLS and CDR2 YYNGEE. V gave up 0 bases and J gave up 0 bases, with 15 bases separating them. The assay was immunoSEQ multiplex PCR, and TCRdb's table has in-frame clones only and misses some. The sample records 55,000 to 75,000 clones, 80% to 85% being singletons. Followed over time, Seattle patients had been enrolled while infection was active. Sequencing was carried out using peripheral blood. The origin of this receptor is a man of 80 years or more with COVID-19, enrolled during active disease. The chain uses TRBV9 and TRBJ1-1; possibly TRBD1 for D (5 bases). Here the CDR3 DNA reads TGTGCCAGCAGCGTAGCCCCGGGGGGGTACATGAACACTGAAGCTTTCTTT. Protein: CASSVAPGGYMNTEAFF. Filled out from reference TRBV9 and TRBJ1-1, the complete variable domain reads DSGVTQTPKHLITATGQRVTLRCSPRSGDLSVYWYQQSLDQGLQFLIQYYNGEERAKGNILERFSAQQFPDLHSELNLSSLELGDSALYFCASSVAPGGYMNTEAFFGQGTRLTVV.